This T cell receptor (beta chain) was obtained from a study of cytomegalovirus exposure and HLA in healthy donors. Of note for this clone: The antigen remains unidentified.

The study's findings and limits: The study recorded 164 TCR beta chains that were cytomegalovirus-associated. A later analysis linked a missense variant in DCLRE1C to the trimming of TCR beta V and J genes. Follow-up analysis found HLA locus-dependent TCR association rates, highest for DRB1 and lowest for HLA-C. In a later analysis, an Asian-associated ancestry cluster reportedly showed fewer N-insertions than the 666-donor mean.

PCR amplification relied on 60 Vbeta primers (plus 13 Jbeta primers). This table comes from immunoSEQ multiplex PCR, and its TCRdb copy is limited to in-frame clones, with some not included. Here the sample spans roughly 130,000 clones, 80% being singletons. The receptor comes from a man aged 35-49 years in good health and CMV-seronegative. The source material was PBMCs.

The CDR3 DNA follows: TGTGCCAGCAGCTGGGGAGGCAGGGGGCTGGGCAATCAGCCCCAGCATTTT. Translating gives CASSWGGRGLGNQPQHF. The chain recombines TRBV2 with TRBJ1-5; 8 nucleotides agree with TRBD1. This CDR3 spans 17 amino acids. Losses at the gene ends were 6 bases for V and 2 bases for J; bases not matched to a gene: 12. Germline values: CDR1 SNHLY, CDR2 FYNNEI. The complete variable domain, with remaining parts taken from reference TRBV2 and TRBJ1-5, reads EPEVTQTPSHQVTQMGQEVILRCVPISNHLYFYWYRQILGQKVEFLVSFYNNEISEKSEIFDDQFSVERPDGSNFTLKIRSTKLEDSAMYFCASSWGGRGLGNQPQHFGDGTRLSIL.